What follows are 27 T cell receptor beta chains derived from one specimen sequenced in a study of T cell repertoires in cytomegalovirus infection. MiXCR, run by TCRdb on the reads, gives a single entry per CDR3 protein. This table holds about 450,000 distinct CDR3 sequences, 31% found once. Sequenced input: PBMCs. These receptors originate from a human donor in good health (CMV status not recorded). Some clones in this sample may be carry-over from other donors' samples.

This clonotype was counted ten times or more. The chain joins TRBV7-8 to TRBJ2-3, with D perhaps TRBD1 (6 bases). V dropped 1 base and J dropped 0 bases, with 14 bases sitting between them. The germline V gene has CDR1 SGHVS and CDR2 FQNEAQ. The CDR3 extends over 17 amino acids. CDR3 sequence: CASSLERRTASTDTQYF. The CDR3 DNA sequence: TGTGCCAGCAGCTTAGAGAGAAGGACAGCTAGCACAGATACGCAGTATTTT.

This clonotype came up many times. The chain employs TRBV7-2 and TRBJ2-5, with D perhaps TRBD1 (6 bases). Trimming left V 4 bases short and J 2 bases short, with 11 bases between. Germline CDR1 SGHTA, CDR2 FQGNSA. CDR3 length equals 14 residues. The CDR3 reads CASSYRQVQETQYF. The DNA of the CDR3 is TGTGCCAGCAGCTACAGACAGGTTCAAGAGACCCAGTACTTC. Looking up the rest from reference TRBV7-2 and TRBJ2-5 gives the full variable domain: GAGVSQSPSNKVTEKGKDVELRCDPISGHTALYWYRQSLGQGLEFLIYFQGNSAPDKSGLPSDRFSAERTGGSVSTLTIQRTQQEDSAVYLCASSYRQVQETQYFGPGTRLLVL.

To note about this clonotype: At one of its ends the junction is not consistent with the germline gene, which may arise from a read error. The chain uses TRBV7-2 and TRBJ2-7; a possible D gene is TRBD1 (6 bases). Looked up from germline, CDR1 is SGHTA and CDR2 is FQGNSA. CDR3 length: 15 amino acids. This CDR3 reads CASIFSGESSDEQYF. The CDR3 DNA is TGTGCCAGCATCTTTTCAGGGGAAAGCTCCGACGAGCAGTACTTC.

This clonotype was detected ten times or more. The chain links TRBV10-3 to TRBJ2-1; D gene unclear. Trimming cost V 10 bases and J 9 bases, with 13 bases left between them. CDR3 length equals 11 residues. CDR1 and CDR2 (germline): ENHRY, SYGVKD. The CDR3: CATLKKGEQFF. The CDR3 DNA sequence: TGTGCCACTTTGAAAAAAGGTGAGCAGTTCTTC.

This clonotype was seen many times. The CDR3 here is CASSLVRVLGYTF. The CDR3 nucleotides are TGTGCCAGCAGCTTAGTACGCGTTCTTGGCTACACCTTC. The chain carries TRBV7-2 and TRBJ1-2; D not certain. V lost 1 base, J lost 7 bases, and 10 bases lay in between. The germline gives CDR1 SGHTA, CDR2 FQGNSA. This CDR3 comprises 13 residues.

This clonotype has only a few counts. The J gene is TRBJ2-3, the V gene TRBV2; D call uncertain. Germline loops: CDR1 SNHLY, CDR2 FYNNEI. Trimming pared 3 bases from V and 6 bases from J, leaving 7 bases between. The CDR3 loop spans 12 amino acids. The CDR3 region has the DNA TGTGCCAGCAGTGATCGGGCTGATACGCAGTATTTT. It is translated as CASSDRADTQYF.

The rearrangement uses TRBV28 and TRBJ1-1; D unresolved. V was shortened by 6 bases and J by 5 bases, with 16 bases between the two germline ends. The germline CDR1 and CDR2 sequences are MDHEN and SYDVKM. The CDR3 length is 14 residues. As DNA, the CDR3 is TGTGCCAGCAGCTCCACCCGGACTGGAACTGAAGCTTTCTTT. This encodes CASSSTRTGTEAFF.

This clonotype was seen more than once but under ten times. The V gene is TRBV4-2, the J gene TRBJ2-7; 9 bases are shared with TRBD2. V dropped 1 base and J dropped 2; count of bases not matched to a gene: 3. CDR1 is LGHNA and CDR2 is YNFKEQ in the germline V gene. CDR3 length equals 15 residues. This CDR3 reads CASSQGASGTYEQYF. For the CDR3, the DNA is TGTGCCAGCAGCCAAGGGGCTAGCGGGACCTACGAGCAGTACTTC.

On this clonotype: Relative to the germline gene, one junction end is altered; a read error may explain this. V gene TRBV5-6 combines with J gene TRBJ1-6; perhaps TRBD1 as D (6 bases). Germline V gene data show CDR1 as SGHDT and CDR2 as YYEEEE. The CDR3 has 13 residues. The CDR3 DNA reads TGTACCAGCAGCGGGAGGGGGAATTCACCCCTCCACTTT. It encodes CTSSGRGNSPLHF.

The CDR3 loop is CASSGQTHQPQHF. In nucleotides, the CDR3 is TGTGCCAGCTCCGGGCAGACCCATCAGCCCCAGCATTTT. The V gene is TRBV28, the J gene TRBJ1-5; D not resolved. Germline CDR1 reads MDHEN; CDR2 reads SYDVKM. The CDR3 has 13 amino acids. V lost 8 bases to trimming and J lost 5 bases, with 13 bases between them.

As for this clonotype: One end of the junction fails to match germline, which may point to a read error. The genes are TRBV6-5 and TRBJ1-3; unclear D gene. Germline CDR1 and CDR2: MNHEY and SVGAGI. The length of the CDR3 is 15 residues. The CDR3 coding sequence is TGTGCCAGCAGTTACGATAGAGACCCTGGAAACACCATCTATTTT. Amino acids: CASSYDRDPGNTIYF.

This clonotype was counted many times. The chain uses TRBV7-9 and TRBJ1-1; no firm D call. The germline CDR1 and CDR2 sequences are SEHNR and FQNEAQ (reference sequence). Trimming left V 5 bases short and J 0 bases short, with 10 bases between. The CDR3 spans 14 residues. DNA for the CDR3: TGTGCCAGCAGCCAGAGGACGGTGAACACTGAAGCTTTCTTT. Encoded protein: CASSQRTVNTEAFF.

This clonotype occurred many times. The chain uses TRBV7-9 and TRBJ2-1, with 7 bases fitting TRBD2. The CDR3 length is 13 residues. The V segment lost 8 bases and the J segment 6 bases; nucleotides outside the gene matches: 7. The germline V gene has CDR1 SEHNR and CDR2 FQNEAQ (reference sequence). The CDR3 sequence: CASGWTSRNEQFF. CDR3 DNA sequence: TGTGCCAGCGGTTGGACTAGTCGCAATGAGCAGTTCTTC.

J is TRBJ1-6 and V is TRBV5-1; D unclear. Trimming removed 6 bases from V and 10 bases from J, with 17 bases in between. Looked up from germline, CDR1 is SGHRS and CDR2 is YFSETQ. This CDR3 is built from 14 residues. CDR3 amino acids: CASTVGWGDSPLHF. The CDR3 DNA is TGCGCCAGCACCGTTGGATGGGGTGACTCACCCCTCCACTTT.

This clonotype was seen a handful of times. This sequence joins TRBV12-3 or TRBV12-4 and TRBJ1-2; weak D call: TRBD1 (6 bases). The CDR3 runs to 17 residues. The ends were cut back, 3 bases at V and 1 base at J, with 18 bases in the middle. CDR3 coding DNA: TGTGCCAGCAGTTTGGACAGATTCTTATACCTTAACTATGGCTACACCTTC. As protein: CASSLDRFLYLNYGYTF.

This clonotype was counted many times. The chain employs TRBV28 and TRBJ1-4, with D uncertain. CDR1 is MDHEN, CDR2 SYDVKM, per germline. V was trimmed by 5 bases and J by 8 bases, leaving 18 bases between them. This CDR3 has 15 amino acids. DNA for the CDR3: TGTGCCAGCAGTCATGACCGTGGGTTAAAAGAAAAACTGTTTTTT. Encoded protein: CASSHDRGLKEKLFF.

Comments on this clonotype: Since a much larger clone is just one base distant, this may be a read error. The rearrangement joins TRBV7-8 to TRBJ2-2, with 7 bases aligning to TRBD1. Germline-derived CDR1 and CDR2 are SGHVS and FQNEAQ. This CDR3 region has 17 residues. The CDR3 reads CSSSPTPTGQSTGELFF. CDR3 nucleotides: TGTTCCAGCAGCCCGACTCCGACGGGACAGTCCACCGGGGAGCTGTTTTTT.

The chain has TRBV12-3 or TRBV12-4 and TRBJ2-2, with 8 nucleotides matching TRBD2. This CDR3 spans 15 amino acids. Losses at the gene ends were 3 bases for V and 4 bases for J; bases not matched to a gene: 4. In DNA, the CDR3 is TGTGCCAGCAGTTTTATAGCGGGGCCCACCGGGGAGCTGTTTTTT. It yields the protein CASSFIAGPTGELFF.

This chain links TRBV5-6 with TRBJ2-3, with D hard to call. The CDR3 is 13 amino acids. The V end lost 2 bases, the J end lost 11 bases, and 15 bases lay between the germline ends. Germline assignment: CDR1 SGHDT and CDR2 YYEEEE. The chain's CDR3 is CASSFSRFGKQYF. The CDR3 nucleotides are TGTGCCAGCAGCTTCAGCCGTTTTGGAAAGCAGTATTTT.

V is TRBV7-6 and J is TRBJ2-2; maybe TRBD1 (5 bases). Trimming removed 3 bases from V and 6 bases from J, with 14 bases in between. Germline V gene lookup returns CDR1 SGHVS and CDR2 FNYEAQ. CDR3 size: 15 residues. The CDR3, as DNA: TGTGCCAGCAGCTTTGGCAGGGAAGGACCCGGGGAGCTGTTTTTT. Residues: CASSFGREGPGELFF. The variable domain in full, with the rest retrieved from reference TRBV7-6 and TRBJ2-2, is GAGVSQSPRYKVTKRGQDVALRCDPISGHVSLYWYRQALGQGPEFLTYFNYEAQQDKSGLPNDRFSAERPEGSISTLTIQRTEQRDSAMYRCASSFGREGPGELFFGEGSRLTVL.

The DNA of the CDR3 is TGTGCCACCCACGGGGGGTCGTGGGCTGAAGCTTTCTTT. This translates into CATHGGSWAEAFF. The J gene is TRBJ1-1, the V gene TRBV2, with D perhaps matching TRBD1 (5 bases). Germline V gives CDR1 SNHLY, CDR2 FYNNEI. The CDR3 length is 13 residues. Trimming removed 10 bases from V and 6 bases from J, with 18 bases in between.

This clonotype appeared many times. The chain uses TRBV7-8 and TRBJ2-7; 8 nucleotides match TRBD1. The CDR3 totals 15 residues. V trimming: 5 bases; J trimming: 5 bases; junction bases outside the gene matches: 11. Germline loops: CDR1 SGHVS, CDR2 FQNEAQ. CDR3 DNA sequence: TGTGCCAGCAGCGCAGGGACAGGACATTTCGACGAGCAGTACTTC. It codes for CASSAGTGHFDEQYF. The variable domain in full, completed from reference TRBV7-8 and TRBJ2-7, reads GAGVSQSPRYKVAKRGQDVALRCDPISGHVSLFWYQQALGQGPEFLTYFQNEAQLDKSGLPSDRFFAERPEGSVSTLKIQRTQQEDSAVYLCASSAGTGHFDEQYFGPGTRLTVT.

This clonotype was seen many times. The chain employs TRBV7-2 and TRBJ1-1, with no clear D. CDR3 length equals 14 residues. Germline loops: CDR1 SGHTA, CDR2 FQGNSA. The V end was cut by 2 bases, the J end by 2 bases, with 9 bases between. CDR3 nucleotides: TGTGCCAGCAGCTTATTGGCGGACAACACTGAAGCTTTCTTT. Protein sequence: CASSLLADNTEAFF.

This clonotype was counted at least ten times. The CDR3 DNA is TGTGCCAGCAGCTCCGACGGAAGCTCCTACAATGAGCAGTTCTTC. This sequence encodes CASSSDGSSYNEQFF. The gene calls are TRBV7-9 and TRBJ2-1; the D is unclear. The CDR3 has 15 amino acids. Germline assignment: CDR1 SEHNR and CDR2 FQNEAQ (reference sequence). V lost 4 bases and J lost 0, with 10 bases in between.

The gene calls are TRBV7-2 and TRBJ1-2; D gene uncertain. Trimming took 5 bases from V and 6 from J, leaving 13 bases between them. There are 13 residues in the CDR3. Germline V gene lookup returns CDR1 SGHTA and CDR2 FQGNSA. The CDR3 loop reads CASSPIDTDGYTF. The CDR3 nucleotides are TGTGCCAGCAGCCCGATAGACACGGATGGCTACACCTTC.

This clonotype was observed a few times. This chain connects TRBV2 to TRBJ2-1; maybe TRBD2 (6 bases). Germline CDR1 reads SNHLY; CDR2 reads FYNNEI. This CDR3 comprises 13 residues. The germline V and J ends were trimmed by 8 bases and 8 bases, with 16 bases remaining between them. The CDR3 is CASGPAEGYEQFF. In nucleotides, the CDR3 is TGTGCCAGCGGCCCCGCGGAGGGGTATGAGCAGTTCTTC.

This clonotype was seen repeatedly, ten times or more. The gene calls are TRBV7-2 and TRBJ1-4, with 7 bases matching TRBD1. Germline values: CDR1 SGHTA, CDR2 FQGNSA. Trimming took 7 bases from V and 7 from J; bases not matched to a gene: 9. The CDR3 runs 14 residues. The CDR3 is CASNRGGKAEKLFF. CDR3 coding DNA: TGTGCCAGCAACAGGGGAGGGAAGGCTGAAAAACTGTTTTTT. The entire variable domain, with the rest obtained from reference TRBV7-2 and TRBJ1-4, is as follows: GAGVSQSPSNKVTEKGKDVELRCDPISGHTALYWYRQSLGQGLEFLIYFQGNSAPDKSGLPSDRFSAERTGGSVSTLTIQRTQQEDSAVYLCASNRGGKAEKLFFGSGTQLSVL.